These T cell receptor beta chains were read from a single sample in a study of vaccination effects on CD4 cells after COVID-19. Which antigens these TCRs recognize remains unknown. Some clones are missing from TCRdb's copy, which holds only in-frame ones; the method was immunoSEQ multiplex PCR. The sample lists approximately 54,000 clones, 80% occurring once. This specimen consisted of CD4+ T cells from PBMCs cultured with HCoV-229E spike peptides, obtained before COVID-19 vaccination. These receptors were obtained from a human donor who received a COVID-19 vaccine. CDR3s include the opening cysteine and the closing phenylalanine or tryptophan. D genes are given only for firm matches. Size is stated for part of the rows, as once, few or many counts, or as a class when the clone is expanded.

abundance | j_gene | d_gene | v_gene | CDR3nt | CDR3aa
- | TRBJ1-3 | - | TRBV29-1 | TGCAGCGTTGTTAGGACGGATTCTGGAAACACCATATATTTT | CSVVRTDSGNTIYF
- | TRBJ2-1 | TRBD2 | TRBV28 | TGTGCCAGCAGTTACCTAGCGGGGGTCGACAATGAGCAGTTCTTC | CASSYLAGVDNEQFF
once | TRBJ1-1 | TRBD1 | TRBV29-1 | TGCAGCGTTGAACCGGGACAGGGTTATCCGACTGAAGCTTTCTTT | CSVEPGQGYPTEAFF
- | TRBJ2-5 | - | TRBV6-5 | TGTGCCAGCAGTAACAGGGTGGGAGAGACCCAGTACTTC | CASSNRVGETQYF
- | TRBJ2-5 | TRBD2 | TRBV6-2/TRBV6-3 | TGTGCCAGCAGTTACAGCGGGGGCTCCAAGACCCAGTACTTC | CASSYSGGSKTQYF
- | TRBJ2-3 | TRBD2 | TRBV24-1 | TGTGCCACCAGTGAGTATGGGACTAGCGGGGGGCAGAGAGATACGCAGTATTTT | CATSEYGTSGGQRDTQYF
few | TRBJ1-5 | - | TRBV2 | TGTGCCAGCAGTGATGTGGTGCCCAATCAGCCCCAGCATTTT | CASSDVVPNQPQHF
- | TRBJ2-6 | - | TRBV29-1 | TGCAGCGTTGAGGGTACGGGGAAACGAACCAGCTCTGGGGCCAACGTCCTGACTTTC | CSVEGTGKRTSSGANVLTF
- | TRBJ2-5 | TRBD2 | TRBV5-1 | TGCGCCAGCAGCTGGATGGCTAGCGGTAAAGAGACCCAGTACTTC | CASSWMASGKETQYF
few | TRBJ2-3 | - | TRBV4-3 | TGCGCCAGCAGCCCGAAGTTCACAGATACGCAGTATTTT | CASSPKFTDTQYF
- | TRBJ1-3 | TRBD1 | TRBV6-6 | TGTGCCAGCACCGGGACAGGGGAACGAAACACCATATATTTT | CASTGTGERNTIYF
once | TRBJ1-2 | - | TRBV5-1 | TGCGCCAGCAGCCAATCTGGGACTACCTATGGCTACACCTTC | CASSQSGTTYGYTF
- | TRBJ1-4 | - | TRBV20-1 | TGCAGTGCTAGTTACGGGTCAGGAAGTAATGAAAAACTGTTTTTT | CSASYGSGSNEKLFF
- | TRBJ1-2 | - | TRBV5-8 | TGTGCCAGCAGCTTCACCGGGGCCTATGGCTACACCTTC | CASSFTGAYGYTF
- | TRBJ2-4 | TRBD1 | TRBV6-2/TRBV6-3 | TGTGCCAGCAGTGCCTTCGGCCAGGGGGCAAACATTCAGTACTTC | CASSAFGQGANIQYF
- | TRBJ1-6 | TRBD1 | TRBV2 | TGTGCCAGCACCCCCGACAGGGAAGTAGGGTCACCCCTCCACTTT | CASTPDREVGSPLHF
- | TRBJ2-5 | - | TRBV19 | TGTGCCAGTAGAGGGGGGGAGACCCAGTACTTC | CASRGGETQYF
- | TRBJ2-5 | TRBD2 | TRBV19 | TGTGCCAGTAGTGTTCTAGCGGGGGGGGTTACCCAGTACTTC | CASSVLAGGVTQYF
- | TRBJ2-6 | - | TRBV5-1 | TGCGCCAGCAGCTTGGGTACAGGGAGGATGATCTCTGGGGCCAACGTCCTGACTTTC | CASSLGTGRMISGANVLTF
- | TRBJ1-2 | - | TRBV5-1 | TGCGCCAGCAGCTTGGCCGGACTTCTTGCTGGCTACACCTTC | CASSLAGLLAGYTF
- | TRBJ2-3 | - | TRBV6-1 | TGTGCCAGCAGTGAAGCCCCTAGCACAGATACGCAGTATTTT | CASSEAPSTDTQYF
- | TRBJ2-5 | - | TRBV7-2 | TGTGCCAGCAGCTTATCTGGGGGGCGGGAGACCCAGTACTTC | CASSLSGGRETQYF
- | TRBJ1-5 | TRBD1 | TRBV6-6 | TGTGCCAGCAGAGCCGGGACAGGGGGTCAGCCCCAGCATTTT | CASRAGTGGQPQHF
- | TRBJ1-2 | - | TRBV6-5 | TGTGCCAGCAGTTCGCGGGGGGAAGGGCTCCGTGGCTACACCTTC | CASSSRGEGLRGYTF
- | TRBJ2-5 | - | TRBV6-2/TRBV6-3 | TGTGCCAGCAGTTACTCGGGGGGGCCGGGAGAGACCCAGTACTTC | CASSYSGGPGETQYF
once | TRBJ1-4 | TRBD1 | TRBV28 | TGTGCCAGCAGTACCGGGACAGACTTTGAAAAACTGTTTTTT | CASSTGTDFEKLFF
few | TRBJ1-5 | - | TRBV7-2 | TGTGCCAGCAGCTTAGTAGGTTGGGGGCAGCAGCCCCAGCATTTT | CASSLVGWGQQPQHF
- | TRBJ2-2 | TRBD1 | TRBV2 | TGTGCCAGCCTAGGACAGGAGCACACCGGGGAGCTGTTTTTT | CASLGQEHTGELFF
- | TRBJ2-1 | - | TRBV6-2/TRBV6-3 | TGTGCCAGCAGTTACTCGCGGGTTTCGAATGAGCAGTTCTTC | CASSYSRVSNEQFF
- | TRBJ1-1 | - | TRBV24-1 | TGTGCCACCAGTGACGCTACACAGGGAGACACTGAAGCTTTCTTT | CATSDATQGDTEAFF
- | TRBJ1-6 | - | TRBV3-1/TRBV3-2 | TGTGCCAGCAGCCGGCCGAGTTTGGTGTCACCCCTCCACTTT | CASSRPSLVSPLHF
few | TRBJ1-5 | - | TRBV5-4 | TGTGCCAGCAGCTTGGGGGTTGGTGGCAATCAGCCCCAGCATTTT | CASSLGVGGNQPQHF
- | TRBJ1-2 | - | TRBV7-9 | TGTGCCAGCGGGCTGGGAGAGGGCTACACCTTC | CASGLGEGYTF
- | TRBJ2-1 | - | TRBV18 | TGTGCCAGCTCCCCGATCCCCTCCTACAATGAGCAGTTCTTC | CASSPIPSYNEQFF
- | TRBJ2-3 | - | TRBV5-1 | TGCGCCAGCAGCTTGGGGGAGGCGGGGTACACAGATACGCAGTATTTT | CASSLGEAGYTDTQYF
- | TRBJ1-1 | TRBD1 | TRBV19 | TGTGCCAGCAGACCCATTTTAGGGACAGTGAACACTGAAGCTTTCTTT | CASRPILGTVNTEAFF
- | TRBJ2-1 | - | TRBV28 | TGTGCCAGCAGTTTGGGGGATGAGCAGTTCTTC | CASSLGDEQFF
once | TRBJ1-2 | TRBD1 | TRBV7-2 | TGTGCCAGCAGCCAACAGGGGGGGGGTGCTAACTATGGCTACACCTTC | CASSQQGGGANYGYTF
- | TRBJ2-3 | - | TRBV5-1 | TGCGCCAGCAGCGACGACCACACAGATACGCAGTATTTT | CASSDDHTDTQYF
- | TRBJ2-5 | - | TRBV4-3 | TGCGCCAGCAGCCAAGGGGAGAGAGAGACCCAGTACTTC | CASSQGERETQYF
- | TRBJ2-1 | TRBD1 | TRBV19 | TGTGCCAGTAGTGAACTTCGGGACAGGGCTGAGCAGTTCTTC | CASSELRDRAEQFF
- | TRBJ1-1 | - | TRBV6-5 | TGTGCCAGCAGTTACCCGGGAAACACTGAAGCTTTCTTT | CASSYPGNTEAFF
once | TRBJ1-6 | TRBD1 | TRBV6-5 | TGTGCCAGCACCTGGACAGGGGTTAATTCACCCCTCCACTTT | CASTWTGVNSPLHF
- | TRBJ1-1 | - | TRBV18 | TGTGCCAGCTCACCACCGGGTCTGAACACTGAAGCTTTCTTT | CASSPPGLNTEAFF
- | TRBJ2-2 | - | TRBV18 | TGTGCCAGCTCACCACTAGGACATCACACCGGGGAGCTGTTTTTT | CASSPLGHHTGELFF
- | TRBJ1-1 | - | TRBV7-8 | TGTGCCAGCAGCTTAGCTATAGGAGGGGGGACTGAAGCTTTCTTT | CASSLAIGGGTEAFF
- | TRBJ2-1 | - | TRBV5-1 | TGCGCCAGCAGCTTGTTCCCGGGAAGCAATGAGCAGTTCTTC | CASSLFPGSNEQFF
- | TRBJ2-1 | TRBD2 | TRBV7-2 | TGTGCCAGCAGCCGTACTAGCGGGGGGCCGTATGAGCAGTTCTTC | CASSRTSGGPYEQFF
few | TRBJ2-2 | - | TRBV28 | TGTGCCAGCGGTCCCCCTCGGAACACCGGGGAGCTGTTTTTT | CASGPPRNTGELFF
- | TRBJ2-3 | - | TRBV6-5 | TGTGCCAGCAGCAGACTGGCTAGCACAGATACGCAGTATTTT | CASSRLASTDTQYF
- | TRBJ2-1 | TRBD1 | TRBV18 | TGTGCCAGCTCCTCATCCGGACAGGATAACAATGAGCAGTTCTTC | CASSSSGQDNNEQFF
few | TRBJ1-2 | - | TRBV6-2/TRBV6-3 | TGTGCCAGCAGTTACGGGCAGTATGGCTACACCTTC | CASSYGQYGYTF
- | TRBJ1-6 | - | TRBV6-5 | TGTGCCAGCAGTTATTCTCTTTCCGGGGGGAATTCACCCCTCCACTTT | CASSYSLSGGNSPLHF
- | TRBJ2-1 | - | TRBV9 | TGTGCCAGCAGCGTAGATAGCGGAGCATACAATGAGCAGTTCTTC | CASSVDSGAYNEQFF
- | TRBJ1-4 | - | TRBV4-3 | TGCGCCAGCAGCCATCCCGAAGCAGGGAATGCAAGGTGGACTAATGAAAAACTGTTTTTT | CASSHPEAGNARWTNEKLFF